This TCR beta chain was profiled in a study of blood T cell repertoires in COVID-19. Trimming took off 6 bases at V and 2 bases at J, with 11 bases between the two ends. The CDR3 runs 14 residues. Germline assignment: CDR1 KGHSH and CDR2 LQKENI. Methods used by the authors: How many nucleated cells were present was estimated from reference gene primer amplification. Profiling relied on immunoSEQ multiplex PCR, and the TCRdb table lists in-frame clones only, not all of them. From that table come the V and J calls and clone size; the DNA was used to work out D and trimming. The top ten hold more than 4.5% of the sample, which has tens of thousands of clones, 88% seen once.

This clonotype was sampled from a man aged 55-75 years with acute or convalescent COVID-19. Sequencing input: peripheral blood. V is TRBV18 and J is TRBJ1-5; the D gene is possibly TRBD1 (6 bases). The CDR3 DNA reads as TGTGCCAGCTCCCCCGGACAGCGCAATCAGCCCCAGCATTTT. Amino acid sequence: CASSPGQRNQPQHF.